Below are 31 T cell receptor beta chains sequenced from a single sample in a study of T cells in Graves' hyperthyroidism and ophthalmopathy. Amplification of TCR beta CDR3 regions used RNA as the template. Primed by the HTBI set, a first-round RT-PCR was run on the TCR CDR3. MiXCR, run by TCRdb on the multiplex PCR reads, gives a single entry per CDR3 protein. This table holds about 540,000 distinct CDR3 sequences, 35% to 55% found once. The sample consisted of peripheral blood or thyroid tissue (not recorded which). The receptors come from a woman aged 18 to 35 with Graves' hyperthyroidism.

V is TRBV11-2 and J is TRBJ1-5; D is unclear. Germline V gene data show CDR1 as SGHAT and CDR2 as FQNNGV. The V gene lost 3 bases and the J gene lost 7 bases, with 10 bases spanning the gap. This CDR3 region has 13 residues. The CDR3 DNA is TGTGCCAGCAGCTTTTCATCAAGACAGCCCCAGCATTTT. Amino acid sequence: CASSFSSRQPQHF.

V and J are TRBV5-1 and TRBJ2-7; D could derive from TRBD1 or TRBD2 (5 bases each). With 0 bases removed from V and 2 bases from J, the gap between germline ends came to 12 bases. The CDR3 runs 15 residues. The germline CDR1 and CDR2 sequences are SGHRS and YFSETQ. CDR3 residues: CASSLAGTLTYEQYF. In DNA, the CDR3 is TGCGCCAGCAGCTTGGCGGGGACGTTAACCTACGAGCAGTACTTC.

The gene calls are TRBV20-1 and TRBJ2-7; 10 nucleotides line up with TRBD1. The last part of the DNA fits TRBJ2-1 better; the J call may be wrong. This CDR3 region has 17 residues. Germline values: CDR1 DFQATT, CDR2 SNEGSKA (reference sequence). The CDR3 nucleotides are TGCAGTGCTAGAGCAGAAGGAGGGACAGGGGCCGTCAATGAGCAGTTCTTC. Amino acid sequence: CSARAEGGTGAVNEQFF.

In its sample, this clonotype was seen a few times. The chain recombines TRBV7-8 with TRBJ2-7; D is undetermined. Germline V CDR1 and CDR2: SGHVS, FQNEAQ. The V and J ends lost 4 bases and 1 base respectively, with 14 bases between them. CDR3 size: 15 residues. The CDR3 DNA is TGTGCCAGCAGCTCGGATCGTTGGAAATCCTACGAGCAGTACTTC. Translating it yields CASSSDRWKSYEQYF.

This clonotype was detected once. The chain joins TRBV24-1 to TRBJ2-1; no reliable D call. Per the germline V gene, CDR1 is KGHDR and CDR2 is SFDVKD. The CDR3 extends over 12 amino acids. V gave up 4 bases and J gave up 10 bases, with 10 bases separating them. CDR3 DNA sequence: TGTGCCACCAGTGACGCCGGTAGAGAGCAGTTCTTC. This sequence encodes CATSDAGREQFF.

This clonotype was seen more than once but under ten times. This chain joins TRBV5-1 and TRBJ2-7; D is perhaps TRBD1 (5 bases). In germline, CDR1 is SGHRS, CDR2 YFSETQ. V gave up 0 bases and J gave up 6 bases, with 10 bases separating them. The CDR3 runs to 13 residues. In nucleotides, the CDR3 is TGCGCCAGCAGCTTGGGTCTAGGGGTCGAGCAGTACTTC. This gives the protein CASSLGLGVEQYF.

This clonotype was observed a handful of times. The CDR3 nucleotides read TGTGCCAGCAGTTTTTATCAGGGGGGGCGGAATGGCTACACCTTC. This gives the protein CASSFYQGGRNGYTF. This chain uses TRBV27 with TRBJ1-2; TRBD1 matches at 7 bases. The CDR3 has 15 residues. CDR1 MNHEY and CDR2 SMNVEV come from the germline V gene (reference sequence). Trimming at V came to 3 bases and at J to 6 bases, leaving 10 bases not matched to a gene.

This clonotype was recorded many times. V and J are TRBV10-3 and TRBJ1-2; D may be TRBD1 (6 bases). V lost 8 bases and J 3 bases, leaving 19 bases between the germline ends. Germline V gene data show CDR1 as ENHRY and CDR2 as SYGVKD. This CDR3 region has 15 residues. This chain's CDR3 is CAIGGQGRLDYGYTF. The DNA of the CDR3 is TGTGCCATCGGGGGGCAGGGGAGATTGGACTATGGCTACACCTTC.

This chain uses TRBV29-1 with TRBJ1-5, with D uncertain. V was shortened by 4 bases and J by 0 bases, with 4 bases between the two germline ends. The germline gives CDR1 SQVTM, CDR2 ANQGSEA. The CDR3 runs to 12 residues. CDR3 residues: CSVGSSNQPQHF. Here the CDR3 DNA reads TGCAGCGTTGGTTCTAGCAATCAGCCCCAGCATTTT.

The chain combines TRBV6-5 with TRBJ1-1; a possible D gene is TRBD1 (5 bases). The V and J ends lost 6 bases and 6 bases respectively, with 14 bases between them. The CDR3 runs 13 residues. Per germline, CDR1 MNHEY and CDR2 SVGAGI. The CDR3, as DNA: TGTGCCAGCAGATCCGGGGGGTACCCTGAAGCTTTCTTT. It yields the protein CASRSGGYPEAFF.

The CDR3 region is CSAEWGRGSEAYEQYF. The CDR3 nucleotides read TGCAGTGCCGAGTGGGGGCGCGGGAGTGAGGCCTACGAGCAGTACTTC. V gene TRBV20-1 combines with J gene TRBJ2-7; possible D gene TRBD2, 7 bases. This CDR3 is built from 16 residues. Trimming stripped 6 bases from V and 2 bases from J, with 23 bases between. Germline V gene sequence: CDR1 DFQATT, CDR2 SNEGSKA (reference sequence).

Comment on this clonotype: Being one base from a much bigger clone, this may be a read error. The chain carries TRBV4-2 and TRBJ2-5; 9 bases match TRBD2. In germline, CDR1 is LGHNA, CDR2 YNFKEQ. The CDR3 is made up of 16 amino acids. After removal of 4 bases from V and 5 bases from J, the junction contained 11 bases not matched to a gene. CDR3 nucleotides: TGTGCCAGCAGCCGAGCGCGGCGGGAGGGGACGGAGACCCAGTACTTC. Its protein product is CASSRARREGTETQYF.

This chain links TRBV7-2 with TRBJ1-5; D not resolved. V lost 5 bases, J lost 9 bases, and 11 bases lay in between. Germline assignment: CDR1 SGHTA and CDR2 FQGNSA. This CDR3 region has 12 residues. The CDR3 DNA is TGTGCCAGCAGCCCCATTAGCGGGCCCCAGCATTTT. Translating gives CASSPISGPQHF. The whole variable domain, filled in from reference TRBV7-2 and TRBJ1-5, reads GAGVSQSPSNKVTEKGKDVELRCDPISGHTALYWYRQSLGQGLEFLIYFQGNSAPDKSGLPSDRFSAERTGGSVSTLTIQRTQQEDSAVYLCASSPISGPQHFGDGTRLSIL.

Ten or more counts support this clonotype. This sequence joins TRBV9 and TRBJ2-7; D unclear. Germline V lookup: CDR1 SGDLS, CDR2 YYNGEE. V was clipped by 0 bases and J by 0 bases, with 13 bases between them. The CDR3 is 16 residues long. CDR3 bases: TGTGCCAGCAGCGTAGGTCTCGGCTACGACTCCTACGAGCAGTACTTC. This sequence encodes CASSVGLGYDSYEQYF. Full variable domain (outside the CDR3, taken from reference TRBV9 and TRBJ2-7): DSGVTQTPKHLITATGQRVTLRCSPRSGDLSVYWYQQSLDQGLQFLIQYYNGEERAKGNILERFSAQQFPDLHSELNLSSLELGDSALYFCASSVGLGYDSYEQYFGPGTRLTVT.

The CDR3: CAITPGLAGKDEQFF. In DNA, the CDR3 is TGTGCCATCACTCCGGGACTAGCGGGAAAGGATGAGCAGTTCTTC. This chain links TRBV10-3 with TRBJ2-1; 13 bases map to TRBD2. After removal of 7 bases from V and 8 bases from J, the junction contained 8 bases not matched to a gene. CDR3 size: 15 residues. Germline V lookup: CDR1 ENHRY, CDR2 SYGVKD.

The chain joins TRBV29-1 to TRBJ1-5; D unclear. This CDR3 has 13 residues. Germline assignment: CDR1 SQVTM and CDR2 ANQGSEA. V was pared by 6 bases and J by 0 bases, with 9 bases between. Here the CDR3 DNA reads TGCAGCGTGAAAGGGCATAGCAATCAGCCCCAGCATTTT. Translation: CSVKGHSNQPQHF.

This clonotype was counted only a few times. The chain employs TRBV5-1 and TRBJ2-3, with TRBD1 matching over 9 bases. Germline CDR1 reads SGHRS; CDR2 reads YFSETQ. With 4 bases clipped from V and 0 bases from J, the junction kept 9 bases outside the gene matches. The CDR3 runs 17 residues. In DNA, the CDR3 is TGCGCCAGCAGCCCGACCGGGACAGGGATTAGCACAGATACGCAGTATTTT. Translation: CASSPTGTGISTDTQYF.

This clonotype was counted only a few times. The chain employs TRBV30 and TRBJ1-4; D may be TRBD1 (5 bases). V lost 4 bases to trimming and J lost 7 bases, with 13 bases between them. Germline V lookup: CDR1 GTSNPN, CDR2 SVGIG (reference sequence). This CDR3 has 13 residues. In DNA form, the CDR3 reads TGTGCCTGGATCCAGGGAAAAGGTGAAAAACTGTTTTTT. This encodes CAWIQGKGEKLFF.

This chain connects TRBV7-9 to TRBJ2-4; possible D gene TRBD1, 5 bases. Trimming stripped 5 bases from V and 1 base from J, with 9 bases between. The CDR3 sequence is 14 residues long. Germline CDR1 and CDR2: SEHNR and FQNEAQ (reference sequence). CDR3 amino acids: CASSVDSAKNIQYF. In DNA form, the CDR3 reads TGTGCCAGCAGCGTAGACAGCGCCAAAAACATTCAGTACTTC.

CDR3 DNA sequence: TGCGCCAAAAGCGGCTATGGCTACACCTTC. Translation gives CAKSGYGYTF. V gene TRBV5-1 combines with J gene TRBJ1-2, with D unresolved. The CDR3 covers 10 residues. Trimming stripped 9 bases from V and 4 bases from J, with 7 bases between. Germline assignment: CDR1 SGHRS and CDR2 YFSETQ.

DNA of the CDR3: TGTGCCACCACCTCGAGTGCGAACACTGAAGCTTTCTTT. Its protein product is CATTSSANTEAFF. The V gene is TRBV10-3, the J gene TRBJ1-1, with D unclear. Germline V gene lookup returns CDR1 ENHRY and CDR2 SYGVKD. V was pared by 10 bases and J by 1 base, with 13 bases between. This CDR3 contains 13 residues.

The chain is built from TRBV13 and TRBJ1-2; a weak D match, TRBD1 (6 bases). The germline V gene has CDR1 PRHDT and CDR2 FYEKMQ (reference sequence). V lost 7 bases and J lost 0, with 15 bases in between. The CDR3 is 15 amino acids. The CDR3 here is CASTMGGASNYGYTF. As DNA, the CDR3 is TGTGCCAGCACCATGGGGGGGGCGTCTAACTATGGCTACACCTTC.

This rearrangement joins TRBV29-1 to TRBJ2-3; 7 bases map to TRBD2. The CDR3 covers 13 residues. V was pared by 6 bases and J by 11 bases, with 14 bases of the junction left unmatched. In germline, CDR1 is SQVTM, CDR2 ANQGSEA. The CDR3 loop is CSVLRESDNEQYF. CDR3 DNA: TGCAGCGTGTTGCGGGAGTCGGACAATGAGCAGTATTTT.

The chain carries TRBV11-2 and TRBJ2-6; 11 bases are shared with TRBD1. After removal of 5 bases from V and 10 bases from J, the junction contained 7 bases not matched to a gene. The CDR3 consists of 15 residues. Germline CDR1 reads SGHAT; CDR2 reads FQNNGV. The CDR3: CASSATRDRGNVLTF. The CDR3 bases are TGTGCCAGCAGCGCAACGCGGGACAGGGGGAACGTCCTGACTTTC.

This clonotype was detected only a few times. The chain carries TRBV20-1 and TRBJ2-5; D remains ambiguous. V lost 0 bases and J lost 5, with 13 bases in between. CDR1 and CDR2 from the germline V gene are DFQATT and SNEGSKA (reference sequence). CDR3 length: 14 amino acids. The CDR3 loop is CSARDGKGEETQYF. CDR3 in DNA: TGCAGTGCTAGAGATGGAAAGGGTGAGGAGACCCAGTACTTC.

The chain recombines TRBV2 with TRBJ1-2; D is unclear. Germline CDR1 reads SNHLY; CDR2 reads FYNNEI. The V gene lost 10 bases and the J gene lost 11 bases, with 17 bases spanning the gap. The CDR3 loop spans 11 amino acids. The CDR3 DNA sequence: TGTGCCACCGCCACGGGAGTTCGATACACCTTC. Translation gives CATATGVRYTF.

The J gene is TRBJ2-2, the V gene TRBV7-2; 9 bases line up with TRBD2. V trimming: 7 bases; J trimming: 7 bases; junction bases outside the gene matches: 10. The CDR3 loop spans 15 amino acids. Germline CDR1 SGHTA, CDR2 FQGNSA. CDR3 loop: CASNPLAGPFGELFF. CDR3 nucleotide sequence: TGTGCCAGCAACCCTCTAGCGGGGCCGTTCGGGGAGCTGTTTTTT.

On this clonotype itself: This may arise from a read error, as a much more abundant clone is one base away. CDR3 sequence: CASSFSGYNEQFF. CDR3 DNA sequence: TGTGCCAGCAGCTTCTCAGGGTACAATGAGCAGTTCTTC. The genes are TRBV5-6 and TRBJ2-7, with D possibly matching TRBD1 (5 bases). Near its end, the DNA agrees better with TRBJ2-1, so the J call may be wrong. Germline CDR1 and CDR2: SGHDT and YYEEEE. CDR3 length: 13 amino acids.

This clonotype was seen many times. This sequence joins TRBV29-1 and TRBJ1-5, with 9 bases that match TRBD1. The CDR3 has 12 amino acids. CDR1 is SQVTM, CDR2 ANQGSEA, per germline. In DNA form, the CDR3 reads TGCAGTGCTAGACAGGGGGATCAGCCCCAGCATTTT. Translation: CSARQGDQPQHF.

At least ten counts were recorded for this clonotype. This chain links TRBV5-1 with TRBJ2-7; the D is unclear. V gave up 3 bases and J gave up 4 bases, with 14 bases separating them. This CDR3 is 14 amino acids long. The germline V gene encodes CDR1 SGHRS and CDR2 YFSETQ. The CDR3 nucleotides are TGCGCCAGCAGCTGGGAACGTCGTGGATACGAGCAGTACTTC. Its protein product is CASSWERRGYEQYF.

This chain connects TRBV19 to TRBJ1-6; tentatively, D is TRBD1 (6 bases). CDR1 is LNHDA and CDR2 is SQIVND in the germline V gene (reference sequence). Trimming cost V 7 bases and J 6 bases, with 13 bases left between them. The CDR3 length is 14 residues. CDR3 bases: TGTGCCAGTACCTGGGGCAGGGGTAATTCACCCCTCCACTTT. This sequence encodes CASTWGRGNSPLHF.